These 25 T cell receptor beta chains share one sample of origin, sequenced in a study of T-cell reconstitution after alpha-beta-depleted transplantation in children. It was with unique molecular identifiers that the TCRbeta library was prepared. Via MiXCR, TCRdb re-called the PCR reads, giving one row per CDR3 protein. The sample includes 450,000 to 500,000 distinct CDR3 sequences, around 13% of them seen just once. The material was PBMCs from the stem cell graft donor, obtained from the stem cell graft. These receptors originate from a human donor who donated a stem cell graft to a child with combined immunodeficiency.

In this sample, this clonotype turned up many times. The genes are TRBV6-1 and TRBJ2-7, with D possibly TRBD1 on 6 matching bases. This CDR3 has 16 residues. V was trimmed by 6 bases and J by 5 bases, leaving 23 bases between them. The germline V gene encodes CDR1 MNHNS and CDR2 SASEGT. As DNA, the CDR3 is TGTGCCAGCAGCCTCAGGGGTTGGCTAACTTCAAACGAGCAGTACTTC. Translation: CASSLRGWLTSNEQYF.

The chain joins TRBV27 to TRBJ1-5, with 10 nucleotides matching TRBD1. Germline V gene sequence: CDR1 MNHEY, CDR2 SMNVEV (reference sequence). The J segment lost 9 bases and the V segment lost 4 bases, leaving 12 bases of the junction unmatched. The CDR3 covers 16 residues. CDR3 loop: CASSSSGTGVPRPQHF. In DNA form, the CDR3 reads TGTGCCAGCAGTTCTAGCGGGACAGGGGTTCCTCGGCCCCAGCATTTT.

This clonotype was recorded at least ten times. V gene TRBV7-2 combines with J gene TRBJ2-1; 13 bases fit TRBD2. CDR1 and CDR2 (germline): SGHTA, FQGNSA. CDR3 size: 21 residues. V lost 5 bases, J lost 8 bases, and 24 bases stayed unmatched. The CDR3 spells CASSILGTSGTFMAESDEQFF. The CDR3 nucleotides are TGTGCCAGCAGCATACTCGGGACTAGCGGGACATTCATGGCGGAAAGTGATGAGCAGTTCTTC.

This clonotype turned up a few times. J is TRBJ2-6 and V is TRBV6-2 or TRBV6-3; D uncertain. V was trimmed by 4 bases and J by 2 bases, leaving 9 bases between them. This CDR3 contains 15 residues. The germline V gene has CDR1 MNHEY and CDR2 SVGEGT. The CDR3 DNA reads TGTGCCAGCAGTTCCCCCCCCCCTGGGGCCAACGTCCTGACTTTC. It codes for CASSSPPPGANVLTF.

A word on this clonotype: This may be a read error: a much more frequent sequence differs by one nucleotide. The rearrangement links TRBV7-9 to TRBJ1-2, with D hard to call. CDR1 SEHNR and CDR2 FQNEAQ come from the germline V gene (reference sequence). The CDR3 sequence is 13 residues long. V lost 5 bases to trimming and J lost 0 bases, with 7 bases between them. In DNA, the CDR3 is TGTGCCAGCAGCCGTCAAACTAACTATGGCTACACCTTC. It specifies CASSRQTNYGYTF.

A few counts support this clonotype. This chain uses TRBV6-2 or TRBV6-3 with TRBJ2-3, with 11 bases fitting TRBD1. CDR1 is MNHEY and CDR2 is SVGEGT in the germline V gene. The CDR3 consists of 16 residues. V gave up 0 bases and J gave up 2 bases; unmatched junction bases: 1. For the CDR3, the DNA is TGTGCCAGCAGTTACTCGGGACAGGGGGACACAGATACGCAGTATTTT. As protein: CASSYSGQGDTDTQYF.

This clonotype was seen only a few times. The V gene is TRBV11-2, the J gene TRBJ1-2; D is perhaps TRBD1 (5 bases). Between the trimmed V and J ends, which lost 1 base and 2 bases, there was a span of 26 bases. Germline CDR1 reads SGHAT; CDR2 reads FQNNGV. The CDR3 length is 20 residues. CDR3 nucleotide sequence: TGTGCCAGCAGCTTAGGGGGCTGGGACGGTAGAATGTCGGGCAACTATGGCTACACCTTC. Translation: CASSLGGWDGRMSGNYGYTF.

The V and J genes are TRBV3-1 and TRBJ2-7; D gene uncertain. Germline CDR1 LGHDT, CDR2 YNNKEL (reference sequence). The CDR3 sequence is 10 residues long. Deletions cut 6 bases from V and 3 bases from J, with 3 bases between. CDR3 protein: CASRCYEQYF. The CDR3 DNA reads TGTGCCAGCAGATGCTACGAGCAGTACTTC.

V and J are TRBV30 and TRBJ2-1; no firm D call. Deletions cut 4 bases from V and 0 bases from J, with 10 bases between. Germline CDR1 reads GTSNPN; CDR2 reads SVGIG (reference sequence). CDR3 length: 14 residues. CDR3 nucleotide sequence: TGTGCCTGGACCGTAGGTGACTCCTACAATGAGCAGTTCTTC. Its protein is CAWTVGDSYNEQFF.

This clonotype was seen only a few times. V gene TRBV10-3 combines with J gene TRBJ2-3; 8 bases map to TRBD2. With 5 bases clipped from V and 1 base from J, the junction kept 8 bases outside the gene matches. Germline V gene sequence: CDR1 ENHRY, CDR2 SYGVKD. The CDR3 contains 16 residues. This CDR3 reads CAISPEGAGGTDTQYF. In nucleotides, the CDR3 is TGTGCCATCAGTCCCGAAGGAGCGGGGGGCACAGATACGCAGTATTTT.

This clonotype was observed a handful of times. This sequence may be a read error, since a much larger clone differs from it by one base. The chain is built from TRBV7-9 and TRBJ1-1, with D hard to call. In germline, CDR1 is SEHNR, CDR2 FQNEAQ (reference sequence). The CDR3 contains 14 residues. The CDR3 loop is CTSSLRGMGTEAFF. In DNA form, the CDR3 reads TGTACCAGCAGCTTACGGGGAATGGGCACTGAAGCTTTCTTT.

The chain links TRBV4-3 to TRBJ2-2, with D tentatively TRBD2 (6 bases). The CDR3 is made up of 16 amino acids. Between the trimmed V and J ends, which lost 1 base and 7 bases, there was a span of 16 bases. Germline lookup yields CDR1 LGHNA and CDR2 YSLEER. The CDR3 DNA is TGCGCCAGCAGCCAAGGTCCCCCTAGCGTGTACGGGGAGCTGTTTTTT. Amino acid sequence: CASSQGPPSVYGELFF.

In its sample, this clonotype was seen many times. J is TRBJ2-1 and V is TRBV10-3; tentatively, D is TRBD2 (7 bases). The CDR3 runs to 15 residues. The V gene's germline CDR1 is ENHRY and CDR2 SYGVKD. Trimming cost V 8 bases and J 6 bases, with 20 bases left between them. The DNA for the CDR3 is TGTGCCATCGGCCCCCTATCGGGGGGCACCAATGAGCAGTTCTTC. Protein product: CAIGPLSGGTNEQFF.

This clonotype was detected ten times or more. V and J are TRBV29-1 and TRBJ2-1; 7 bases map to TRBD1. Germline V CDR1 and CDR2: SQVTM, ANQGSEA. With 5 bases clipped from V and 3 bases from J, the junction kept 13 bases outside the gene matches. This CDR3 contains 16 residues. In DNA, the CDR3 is TGCAGCGTTTACGATACAGGGGCGGTAAGCTACAATGAGCAGTTCTTC. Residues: CSVYDTGAVSYNEQFF.

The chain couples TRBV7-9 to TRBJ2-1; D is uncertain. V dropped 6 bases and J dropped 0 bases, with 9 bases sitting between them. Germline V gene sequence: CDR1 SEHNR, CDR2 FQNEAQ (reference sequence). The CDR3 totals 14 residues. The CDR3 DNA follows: TGTGCCAGCAGAGTAGCAAGCTCCTACAATGAGCAGTTCTTC. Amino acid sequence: CASRVASSYNEQFF.

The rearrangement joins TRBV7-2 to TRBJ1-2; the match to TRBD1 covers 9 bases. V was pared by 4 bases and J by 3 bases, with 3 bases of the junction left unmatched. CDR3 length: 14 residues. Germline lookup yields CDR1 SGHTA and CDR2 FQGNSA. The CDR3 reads CASSSWTGDYGYTF. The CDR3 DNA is TGTGCCAGCAGCTCGTGGACAGGGGACTATGGCTACACCTTC.

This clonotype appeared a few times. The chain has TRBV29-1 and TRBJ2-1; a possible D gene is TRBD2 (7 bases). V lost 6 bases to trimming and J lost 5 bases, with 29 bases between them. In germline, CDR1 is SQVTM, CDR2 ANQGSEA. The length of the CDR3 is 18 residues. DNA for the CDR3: TGCAGCGTCTTCGGGTGGGGGGGGGCAAAGGGGCTGAACAATGAGCAGTTCTTC. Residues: CSVFGWGGAKGLNNEQFF.

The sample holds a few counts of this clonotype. The CDR3 DNA reads TGTGCCAGCAGCTTAGCGCTTGGGGAGGAAGCTTTCTTT. It yields the protein CASSLALGEEAFF. This rearrangement joins TRBV7-9 to TRBJ1-1, with D hard to call. With 0 bases removed from V and 8 bases from J, the gap between germline ends came to 10 bases. This CDR3 is 13 amino acids long. Germline V gene data show CDR1 as SEHNR and CDR2 as FQNEAQ (reference sequence).

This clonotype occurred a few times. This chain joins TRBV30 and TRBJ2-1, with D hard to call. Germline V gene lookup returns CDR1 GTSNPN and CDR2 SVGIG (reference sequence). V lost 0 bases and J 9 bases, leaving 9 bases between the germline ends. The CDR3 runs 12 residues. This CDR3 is CAWSVIFSEQFF. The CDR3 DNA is TGTGCCTGGAGTGTAATTTTCAGTGAGCAGTTCTTC. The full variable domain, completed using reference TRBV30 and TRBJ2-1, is SQTIHQWPATLVQPVGSPLSLECTVEGTSNPNLYWYRQAAGRGLQLLFYSVGIGQISSEVPQNLSASRPQDRQFILSSKKLLLSDSGFYLCAWSVIFSEQFFGPGTRLTVL.

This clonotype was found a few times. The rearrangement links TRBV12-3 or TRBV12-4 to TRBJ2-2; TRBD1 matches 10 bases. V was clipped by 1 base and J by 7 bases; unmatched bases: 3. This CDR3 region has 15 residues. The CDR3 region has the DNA TGTGCCAGCAGTTTAGGGACAGGGGGGAACGGGGAGCTGTTTTTT. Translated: CASSLGTGGNGELFF.

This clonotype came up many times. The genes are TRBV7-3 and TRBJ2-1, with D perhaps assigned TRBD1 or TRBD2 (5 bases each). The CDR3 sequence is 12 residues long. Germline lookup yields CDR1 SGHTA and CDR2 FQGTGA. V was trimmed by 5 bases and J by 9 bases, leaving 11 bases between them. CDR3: CASSTGGSEQFF. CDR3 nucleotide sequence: TGTGCCAGCAGCACAGGTGGGAGTGAGCAGTTCTTC. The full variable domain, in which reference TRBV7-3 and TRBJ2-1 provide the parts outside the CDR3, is GAGVSQTPSNKVTEKGKYVELRCDPISGHTALYWYRQSLGQGPEFLIYFQGTGAADDSGLPNDRFFAVRPEGSVSTLKIQRTERGDSAVYLCASSTGGSEQFFGPGTRLTVL.

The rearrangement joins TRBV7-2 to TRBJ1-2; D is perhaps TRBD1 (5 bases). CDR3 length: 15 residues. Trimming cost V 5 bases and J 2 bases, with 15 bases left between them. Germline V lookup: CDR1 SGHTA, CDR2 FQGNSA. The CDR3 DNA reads TGTGCCAGCAGCCCTGCCAGGGTTACCAACTATGGCTACACCTTC. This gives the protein CASSPARVTNYGYTF.

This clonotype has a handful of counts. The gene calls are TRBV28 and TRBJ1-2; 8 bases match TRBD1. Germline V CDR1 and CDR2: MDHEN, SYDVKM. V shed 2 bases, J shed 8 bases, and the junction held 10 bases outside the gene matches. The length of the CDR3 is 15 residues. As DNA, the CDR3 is TGTGCCAGCAGTTTAAGGGGGACAGGTCTGGGAGGCTACACCTTC. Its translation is CASSLRGTGLGGYTF.

CDR3 sequence: CASISDGNTIYF. The CDR3 DNA sequence: TGTGCCAGCATCTCGGATGGAAACACCATATATTTT. The genes are TRBV6-2 or TRBV6-3 and TRBJ1-3; D call uncertain. V was cut by 7 bases and J by 3 bases, with 7 bases left in between. CDR1 MNHEY and CDR2 SVGEGT come from the germline V gene. The CDR3 runs 12 residues.

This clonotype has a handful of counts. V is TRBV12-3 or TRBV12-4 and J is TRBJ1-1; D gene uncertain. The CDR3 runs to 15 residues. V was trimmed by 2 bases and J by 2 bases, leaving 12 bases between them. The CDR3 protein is CASSLREGGNTEAFF. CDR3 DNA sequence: TGTGCCAGCAGTTTACGAGAAGGAGGAAACACTGAAGCTTTCTTT.